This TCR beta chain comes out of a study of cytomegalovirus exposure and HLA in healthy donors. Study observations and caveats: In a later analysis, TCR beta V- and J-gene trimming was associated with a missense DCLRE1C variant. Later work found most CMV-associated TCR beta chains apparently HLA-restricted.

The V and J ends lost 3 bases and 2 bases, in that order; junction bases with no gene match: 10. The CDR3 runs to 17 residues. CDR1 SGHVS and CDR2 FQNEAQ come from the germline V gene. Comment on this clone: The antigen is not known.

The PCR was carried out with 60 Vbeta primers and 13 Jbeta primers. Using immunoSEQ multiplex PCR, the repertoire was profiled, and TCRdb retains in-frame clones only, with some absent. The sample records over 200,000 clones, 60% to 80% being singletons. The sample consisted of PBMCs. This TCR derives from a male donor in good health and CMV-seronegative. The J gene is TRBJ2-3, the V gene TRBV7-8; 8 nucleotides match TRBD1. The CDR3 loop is CASSFPGGTGYTDTQYF. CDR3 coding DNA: TGTGCCAGCAGCTTTCCAGGTGGGACAGGATACACAGATACGCAGTATTTT. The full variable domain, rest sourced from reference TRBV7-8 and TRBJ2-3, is GAGVSQSPRYKVAKRGQDVALRCDPISGHVSLFWYQQALGQGPEFLTYFQNEAQLDKSGLPSDRFFAERPEGSVSTLKIQRTQQEDSAVYLCASSFPGGTGYTDTQYFGPGTRLTVL.